These T cell receptor beta chains were read from a single sample in a study of blood T cell repertoires in COVID-19. Produced via immunoSEQ multiplex PCR; TCRdb's table is partial and in-frame only. The table shows 200,000 to 250,000 clones, with around 80% occurring only once. The sequenced material came from peripheral blood. All receptors derive from a human donor in a cohort sampled during active COVID-19. Each CDR3 is given with its conserved first and last residue. The order of the fields is D gene, J gene, V gene, clone size, CDR3 DNA, CDR3 protein. D genes are given only for firm matches. Only some rows state a clone size, as once, few, many or a class for expanded clones.

d_call: -
j_call: TRBJ1-1
v_call: TRBV10-2
clone_size: -
cdr3_nt: TGCGCCAGCAGTGATGTCCGGGCTGAAGCTTTCTTT
cdr3_aa: CASSDVRAEAFF

d_call: TRBD1
j_call: TRBJ1-5
v_call: TRBV5-1
clone_size: -
cdr3_nt: TGCGCCAGCAGCGTCTGGACAGGGCCCAATCAGCCCCAGCATTTT
cdr3_aa: CASSVWTGPNQPQHF

d_call: -
j_call: TRBJ2-5
v_call: TRBV7-9
clone_size: -
cdr3_nt: TGTGCCAGCAGCTTCAGGGGCGTTGACCAAGAGACCCAGTACTTC
cdr3_aa: CASSFRGVDQETQYF

d_call: -
j_call: TRBJ1-3
v_call: TRBV6-5
clone_size: -
cdr3_nt: TGTGCCAGCAGCAGGGGATCCTCTGGAAACACCATATATTTT
cdr3_aa: CASSRGSSGNTIYF

d_call: TRBD2
j_call: TRBJ2-1
v_call: TRBV29-1
clone_size: -
cdr3_nt: TGCGGAGGGGGACTAGCGGGACGAAGCTCCTACAATGAGCAGTTCTTC
cdr3_aa: CGGGLAGRSSYNEQFF

d_call: TRBD1
j_call: TRBJ1-3
v_call: TRBV9
clone_size: -
cdr3_nt: TGTGCCAGCAGCGTAGTGGGAATCCGGGACAGGGAGAACACCATATATTTT
cdr3_aa: CASSVVGIRDRENTIYF

d_call: TRBD2
j_call: TRBJ2-3
v_call: TRBV4-2
clone_size: -
cdr3_nt: TGTGCCAGCAGCCAGGGGGGACTAGCGGGAGGAGATACGCAGTATTTT
cdr3_aa: CASSQGGLAGGDTQYF

d_call: -
j_call: TRBJ1-1
v_call: TRBV25-1
clone_size: -
cdr3_nt: TGTGCCAGCAGTAAAAGAGGGACAATGGGGACTGAAGCTTTCTTT
cdr3_aa: CASSKRGTMGTEAFF

d_call: TRBD1
j_call: TRBJ1-1
v_call: TRBV5-4
clone_size: -
cdr3_nt: TGTGCCAGCAGCTTCGGACAGGGAGGAGCTTTCTTT
cdr3_aa: CASSFGQGGAFF

d_call: -
j_call: TRBJ2-3
v_call: TRBV18
clone_size: -
cdr3_nt: TGTGCCAGCTCAGTACAGGATACGCAGTATTTT
cdr3_aa: CASSVQDTQYF

d_call: TRBD1
j_call: TRBJ2-7
v_call: TRBV11-3
clone_size: few
cdr3_nt: TGTGCCAGCAGCTTAGAGAGGGGACAGGGTTCCTACGAGCAGTACTTC
cdr3_aa: CASSLERGQGSYEQYF

d_call: -
j_call: TRBJ1-6
v_call: TRBV30
clone_size: -
cdr3_nt: TGTGCCTGGAGGGACAGTTATAATTCACCCCTCCACTTT
cdr3_aa: CAWRDSYNSPLHF

d_call: -
j_call: TRBJ2-5
v_call: TRBV7-9
clone_size: -
cdr3_nt: TGTGCCAGCAGCTTAGGAGCGGGAGAGACCCAGTACTTC
cdr3_aa: CASSLGAGETQYF

d_call: -
j_call: TRBJ2-7
v_call: TRBV29-1
clone_size: -
cdr3_nt: TGCAGCGTTCGACACGATCTTTGGGAGCAGTACTTC
cdr3_aa: CSVRHDLWEQYF